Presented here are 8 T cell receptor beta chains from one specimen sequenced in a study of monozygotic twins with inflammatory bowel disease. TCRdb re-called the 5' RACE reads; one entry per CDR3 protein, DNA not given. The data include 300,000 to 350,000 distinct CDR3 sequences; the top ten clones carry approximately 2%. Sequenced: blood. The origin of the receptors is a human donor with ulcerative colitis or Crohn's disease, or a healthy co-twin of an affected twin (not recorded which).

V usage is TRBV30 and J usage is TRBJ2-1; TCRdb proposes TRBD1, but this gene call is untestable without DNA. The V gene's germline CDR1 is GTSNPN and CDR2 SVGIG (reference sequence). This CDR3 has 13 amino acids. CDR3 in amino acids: CACSRGPYNEQFF.

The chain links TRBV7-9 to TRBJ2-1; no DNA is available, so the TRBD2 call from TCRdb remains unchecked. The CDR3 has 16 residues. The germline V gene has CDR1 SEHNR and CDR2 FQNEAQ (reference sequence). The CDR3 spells CASSLSGTSGGDEQFF.

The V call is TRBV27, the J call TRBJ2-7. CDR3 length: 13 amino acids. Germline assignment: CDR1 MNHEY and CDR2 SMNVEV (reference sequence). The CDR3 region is CASSAQDSYEQYF.

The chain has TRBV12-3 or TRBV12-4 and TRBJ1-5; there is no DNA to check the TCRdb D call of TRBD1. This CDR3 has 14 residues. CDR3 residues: CASSPSRGYQPQHF.

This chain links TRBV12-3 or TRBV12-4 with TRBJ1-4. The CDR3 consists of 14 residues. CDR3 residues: CASSSGLRNEKLFF.

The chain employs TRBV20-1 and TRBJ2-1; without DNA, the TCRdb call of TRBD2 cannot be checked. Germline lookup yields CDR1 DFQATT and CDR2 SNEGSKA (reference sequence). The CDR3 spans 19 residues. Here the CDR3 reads CSADGPGLAGGNSYNEQFF.

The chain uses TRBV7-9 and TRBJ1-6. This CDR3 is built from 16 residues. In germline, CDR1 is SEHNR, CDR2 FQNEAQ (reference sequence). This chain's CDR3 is CASSLYRTDKNSPLHF.

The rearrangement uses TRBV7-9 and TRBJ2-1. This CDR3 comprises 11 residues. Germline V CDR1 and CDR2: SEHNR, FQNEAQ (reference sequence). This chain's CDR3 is CASSYRYEQFF.